These T cell receptor beta chains were read from a single sample in a study of T cells in Graves' hyperthyroidism and ophthalmopathy. TCRdb called the multiplex PCR reads again in MiXCR, with one record for every CDR3 protein. Here the sample spans approximately 590,000 distinct CDR3 sequences, 15% to 18% being singletons. Sequenced material: blood. Receptors were obtained from a woman in her twenties or thirties with Graves' hyperthyroidism. The CDR3 runs from the conserved cysteine through the conserved F or W. Each record gives: D gene, J gene, clone size, V gene, CDR3 DNA, CDR3 protein. A D gene is named only where the DNA matches it firmly. Only some rows state a clone size, as once, few, many or a class for expanded clones.

D gene: TRBD2
J gene: TRBJ2-3
clone size: many
V gene: TRBV12-3/TRBV12-4
CDR3 DNA: TGTGCCAGCAGCCGAACTAGCGACAGCACAGATACGCAGTATTTT
CDR3 protein: CASSRTSDSTDTQYF

D gene: TRBD2
J gene: TRBJ2-1
clone size: few
V gene: TRBV15
CDR3 DNA: TGTGCCACCAGCAACCCCGGGACTAGTTGGTTCTTC
CDR3 protein: CATSNPGTSWFF

D gene: -
J gene: TRBJ1-5
clone size: -
V gene: TRBV19
CDR3 DNA: TGTGCCAGTAGTATAGGGAGGGGGTTCGGCAATCAGCCCCAGCATTTT
CDR3 protein: CASSIGRGFGNQPQHF

D gene: -
J gene: TRBJ1-3
clone size: -
V gene: TRBV7-3
CDR3 DNA: TGTGCCAGCAGCCAAGGGACCTCTGGAAACACCATATATTTT
CDR3 protein: CASSQGTSGNTIYF

D gene: -
J gene: TRBJ2-4
clone size: -
V gene: TRBV24-1
CDR3 DNA: TGTGCCACCAGTGATGGACAAGAAAACATTCAGTACTTC
CDR3 protein: CATSDGQENIQYF

D gene: -
J gene: TRBJ2-2
clone size: -
V gene: TRBV9
CDR3 DNA: TGTGCCAGCAATGACGGAAACACCGGGGAGCTGTTTTTT
CDR3 protein: CASNDGNTGELFF

D gene: -
J gene: TRBJ2-1
clone size: few
V gene: TRBV27
CDR3 DNA: TGTGCCAGCAGCCTACTAGACAGTGAGCAGTTCTTC
CDR3 protein: CASSLLDSEQFF

D gene: -
J gene: TRBJ1-4
clone size: -
V gene: TRBV7-2
CDR3 DNA: TGTGCCAGCAGCTTAATGGACCTTAATGAAAAACTGTTTTTT
CDR3 protein: CASSLMDLNEKLFF

D gene: -
J gene: TRBJ1-1
clone size: many
V gene: TRBV28
CDR3 DNA: TGTGCCAGCAATGTTGAGAACACTGAAGCTTTCTTT
CDR3 protein: CASNVENTEAFF

D gene: TRBD1
J gene: TRBJ2-3
clone size: few
V gene: TRBV7-9
CDR3 DNA: TGTGCCAGCAGTCCGGGACAGGGATTAGATACGCAGTATTTT
CDR3 protein: CASSPGQGLDTQYF

D gene: -
J gene: TRBJ2-7
clone size: many
V gene: TRBV7-2
CDR3 DNA: TGTGCCAGCAGCTTAGCCCTCTCCAGCGAGCAGTACTTC
CDR3 protein: CASSLALSSEQYF

D gene: TRBD1
J gene: TRBJ2-3
clone size: many
V gene: TRBV11-3
CDR3 DNA: TGTGCCAGCAGCTTAACTCTAACAGGGGGCGCGGATACGCAGTATTTT
CDR3 protein: CASSLTLTGGADTQYF

D gene: TRBD1
J gene: TRBJ2-3
clone size: many
V gene: TRBV12-3/TRBV12-4
CDR3 DNA: TGTGCCAGCAGTCTGGGACAGATCACAGATACGCAGTATTTT
CDR3 protein: CASSLGQITDTQYF

D gene: -
J gene: TRBJ2-5
clone size: many
V gene: TRBV20-1
CDR3 DNA: TGCAGTGCTACCGGAAGTCGGGATACGGGGGATGAGACCCAGTACTTC
CDR3 protein: CSATGSRDTGDETQYF

D gene: TRBD1
J gene: TRBJ2-2
clone size: many
V gene: TRBV6-1
CDR3 DNA: TGTGCCAGCGGCTTACAGGGGGACACCGGGGAGCTGTTTTTT
CDR3 protein: CASGLQGDTGELFF

D gene: -
J gene: TRBJ2-5
clone size: many
V gene: TRBV7-2
CDR3 DNA: TGTGCCAGCAGCTCCAAGGGGGGGAGTAACCAAGAGACCCAGTACTTC
CDR3 protein: CASSSKGGSNQETQYF

D gene: TRBD1
J gene: TRBJ1-5
clone size: many
V gene: TRBV30
CDR3 DNA: TGTGCCTGGAGTGCTACAGGGGAACAGCCCCAGCATTTT
CDR3 protein: CAWSATGEQPQHF

D gene: -
J gene: TRBJ1-1
clone size: many
V gene: TRBV7-2
CDR3 DNA: TGTGCCAGCAGCTTAGAGGAGGGTTACACTGAAGCTTTCTTT
CDR3 protein: CASSLEEGYTEAFF

D gene: TRBD1
J gene: TRBJ2-7
clone size: few
V gene: TRBV19
CDR3 DNA: TGTGCCACCTCCCCAATACGGGACAGGCCTTCCTACGAGCAGTACTTC
CDR3 protein: CATSPIRDRPSYEQYF

D gene: TRBD1
J gene: TRBJ1-5
clone size: few
V gene: TRBV12-3/TRBV12-4
CDR3 DNA: TGTGCCAGCAGTTTAGGAAACAGGGGGCGGAGGGTCAGCCCCCAGCATTTT
CDR3 protein: CASSLGNRGRRVSPQHF

D gene: -
J gene: TRBJ1-6
clone size: many
V gene: TRBV5-1
CDR3 DNA: TGCGCCAGCAGCCCCGACAGCCGGCGGGATTCACCCCTCCACTTT
CDR3 protein: CASSPDSRRDSPLHF

D gene: -
J gene: TRBJ1-2
clone size: many
V gene: TRBV20-1
CDR3 DNA: TGCAGTGCCACCGAGGGTTCCCCCTACTATGGCTACACCTTC
CDR3 protein: CSATEGSPYYGYTF

D gene: TRBD2
J gene: TRBJ2-2
clone size: many
V gene: TRBV3-1
CDR3 DNA: TGTGCCAGCAGCCAGGGGCTGCTAGCGGGAGTCACCGGGGAGCTGTTTTTT
CDR3 protein: CASSQGLLAGVTGELFF

D gene: TRBD1
J gene: TRBJ2-3
clone size: many
V gene: TRBV5-1
CDR3 DNA: TGCGCCAGCAGCTTCGGACAGGGTAACGGGGATACGCAGTATTTT
CDR3 protein: CASSFGQGNGDTQYF

D gene: -
J gene: TRBJ2-7
clone size: many
V gene: TRBV30
CDR3 DNA: TGTGCCTACACAGGAACCTACGAGCAGTACTTC
CDR3 protein: CAYTGTYEQYF

D gene: TRBD2
J gene: TRBJ2-5
clone size: few
V gene: TRBV20-1
CDR3 DNA: TGCAGTGCCGGGAGGTCAGGGCAAGAGACCCAGTACTTC
CDR3 protein: CSAGRSGQETQYF

D gene: TRBD2
J gene: TRBJ2-3
clone size: -
V gene: TRBV6-2/TRBV6-3
CDR3 DNA: TGTGCCAGCAGTTGGTCCCCTGTTGCGGGAGCCGGCCCAGATACGCAGTATTTT
CDR3 protein: CASSWSPVAGAGPDTQYF

D gene: TRBD1
J gene: TRBJ1-4
clone size: many
V gene: TRBV29-1
CDR3 DNA: TGCAGCGTTGAAGTGGGAACAGGGGGACTCCGGGGTAATGAAAAACTGTTTTTT
CDR3 protein: CSVEVGTGGLRGNEKLFF

D gene: TRBD2
J gene: TRBJ2-7
clone size: many
V gene: TRBV28
CDR3 DNA: TGTGCCAGCAGTCCCGCCGGGAGGTTGGAGTACGAGCAGTACTTC
CDR3 protein: CASSPAGRLEYEQYF

D gene: -
J gene: TRBJ2-7
clone size: few
V gene: TRBV5-5
CDR3 DNA: TGTGCCAGCAGCTTGGGACCCGCGGTCTACGAGCAGTACTTC
CDR3 protein: CASSLGPAVYEQYF

D gene: -
J gene: TRBJ1-3
clone size: -
V gene: TRBV7-2
CDR3 DNA: TGTGCCAGCAGCACCCGGACCTTCTCTGGAAACACCATATATTTT
CDR3 protein: CASSTRTFSGNTIYF